Below are 31 T cell receptor beta chains sequenced from a single sample in a study of blood T cells in healthy people across ages. Then a second PCR, running about 6 to 12 cycles, was carried out with a sample-barcoded 5' primer and a J-beta primer mix. A single record per CDR3 protein comes from TCRdb applying MiXCR to the 5' RACE reads. The table shows 600,000 to 850,000 distinct CDR3 sequences, with 20% to 25% occurring only once. The same data also contributed to another study, on T cells of mothers and their children.

Sequencing was performed on blood. The receptor source for this set is a boy aged 5-17 years in good health.

This clonotype was observed a handful of times. The rearrangement uses TRBV12-3 or TRBV12-4 and TRBJ1-4; unclear D gene. This CDR3 comprises 11 residues. The V gene lost 1 base and the J gene lost 10 bases, with 4 bases spanning the gap. The CDR3 coding sequence is TGTGCCAGCAGTTTAGGCGCAAAACTGTTTTTT. Its translation is CASSLGAKLFF.

This rearrangement joins TRBV20-1 to TRBJ2-4; D is possibly TRBD2 (6 bases). The germline V gene has CDR1 DFQATT and CDR2 SNEGSKA (reference sequence). The CDR3 loop spans 15 amino acids. With 0 bases removed from V and 8 bases from J, the gap between germline ends came to 17 bases. DNA for the CDR3: TGCAGTGCTAGAGATAGTGAGCGGGCGCGGGACATTCAGTACTTC. Translation gives CSARDSERARDIQYF.

The chain has TRBV20-1 and TRBJ2-1; 13 bases line up with TRBD2. CDR1 and CDR2 (germline): DFQATT, SNEGSKA (reference sequence). With V trimmed by 5 bases and J by 0 bases, 7 bases remained unmatched. The CDR3 length is 17 residues. CDR3 sequence reads: CSAEGLAGASSYNEQFF. The CDR3 DNA follows: TGCAGTGCTGAAGGACTAGCGGGGGCTAGCTCCTACAATGAGCAGTTCTTC.

CDR3 residues: CSIGMGGVWDGQYF. As DNA, the CDR3 is TGCAGCATCGGGATGGGGGGGGTTTGGGACGGGCAGTACTTC. V gene TRBV29-1 combines with J gene TRBJ2-7, with TRBD2 identical over 7 bases. Trimming removed 8 bases from V and 9 bases from J; junction bases left unmatched: 19. The CDR3 sequence is 14 residues long. In germline, CDR1 is SQVTM, CDR2 ANQGSEA.

The chain links TRBV29-1 to TRBJ2-2, with D maybe TRBD1 (5 bases). CDR3 size: 14 residues. CDR1 is SQVTM, CDR2 ANQGSEA, per germline. The germline V and J ends were trimmed by 4 bases and 2 bases, with 11 bases remaining between them. CDR3 in amino acids: CSVVGAPNTGELFF. CDR3 bases: TGCAGCGTTGTAGGGGCGCCCAACACCGGGGAGCTGTTTTTT.

The chain is built from TRBV18 and TRBJ2-1; 10 bases map to TRBD1. CDR3 size: 14 residues. CDR1 KGHSH and CDR2 LQKENI come from the germline V gene. V was clipped by 3 bases and J by 9 bases; unmatched bases: 5. As DNA, the CDR3 is TGTGCCAGCTCACCTGGGACAGGGGCCGGTGAGCAGTTCTTC. It encodes CASSPGTGAGEQFF.

The J gene is TRBJ2-5, the V gene TRBV2; no definite D call. Judging by the DNA end, TRBJ2-1 fits better; the J call may be wrong. Germline V CDR1 and CDR2: SNHLY, FYNNEI. The CDR3 is made up of 11 amino acids. CDR3 sequence (DNA): TGTGCCAGCAGTGTTACTATTGAGCAGTTCTTC. This codes for CASSVTIEQFF.

There are a few counts of this clonotype. The chain has TRBV12-3 or TRBV12-4 and TRBJ1-5; TRBD1 aligns across 8 bases. Trimming cost V 5 bases and J 1 base; bases outside gene matches: 7. The CDR3 length is 16 residues. The chain's CDR3 is CASSPGTGASNQPQHF. The CDR3 coding sequence is TGTGCCAGCAGTCCCGGGACAGGAGCCAGCAATCAGCCCCAGCATTTT.

This clonotype has more than one count but fewer than ten. The genes are TRBV9 and TRBJ2-6; the D is unclear. Trimming shortened V by 3 bases and J by 11 bases, and 15 bases separated the two germline ends. In germline, CDR1 is SGDLS, CDR2 YYNGEE. CDR3 size: 14 residues. CDR3 sequence (DNA): TGTGCCAGCAGCGGCGGTGGTGGAACCTACGTCCTGACTTTC. This translates into CASSGGGGTYVLTF.

This clonotype turned up a few times. The V and J genes are TRBV29-1 and TRBJ2-1; 7 positions agree with TRBD1. The last part of the DNA fits TRBJ2-7 better; the J call may be wrong. The germline gives CDR1 SQVTM, CDR2 ANQGSEA. This CDR3 spans 12 amino acids. CDR3 nucleotides: TGCAGCGTATCGGGACAGTCCCACGAGCAGTACTTC. Protein: CSVSGQSHEQYF.

This clonotype was seen more than once but under ten times. This CDR3 is CASSPTGYGDEQYF. The DNA of the CDR3 is TGTGCCAGCAGCCCGACAGGGTATGGGGACGAGCAGTACTTC. The rearrangement joins TRBV7-2 to TRBJ2-7, with 7 bases that match TRBD1. With V trimmed by 5 bases and J by 5 bases, 9 bases remained unmatched. Per the germline V gene, CDR1 is SGHTA and CDR2 is FQGNSA. The CDR3 is 14 residues long.

At least ten counts were recorded for this clonotype. The V call is TRBV7-3, the J call TRBJ2-5; D is unresolved. Germline-derived CDR1 and CDR2 are SGHTA and FQGTGA. With 5 bases removed from V and 2 bases from J, the gap between germline ends came to 9 bases. The CDR3 loop spans 13 amino acids. The CDR3 DNA follows: TGTGCCAGCAGCCCCGCGAGGCAAGAGACCCAGTACTTC. Residues: CASSPARQETQYF.

The gene calls are TRBV5-6 and TRBJ2-5; 9 nucleotides align to TRBD1. Germline V lookup: CDR1 SGHDT, CDR2 YYEEEE. The CDR3 totals 15 residues. V was clipped by 2 bases and J by 4 bases; unmatched bases: 6. CDR3 sequence reads: CASSFGGTGLETQYF. Here the CDR3 DNA reads TGTGCCAGCAGCTTCGGGGGGACAGGGCTAGAGACCCAGTACTTC. The full variable domain, its missing parts supplied by reference TRBV5-6 and TRBJ2-5, is DAGVTQSPTHLIKTRGQQVTLRCSPKSGHDTVSWYQQALGQGPQFIFQYYEEEERQRGNFPDRFSGHQFPNYSSELNVNALLLGDSALYLCASSFGGTGLETQYFGPGTRLLVL.

DNA of the CDR3: TGTGCCAGCAGCCAAGGACTGAGCGGGTACCGCTCCTACGAGCAGTACTTC. Protein sequence: CASSQGLSGYRSYEQYF. V gene TRBV14 combines with J gene TRBJ2-7; D might be TRBD2 (6 bases). Germline V gene data show CDR1 as SGHDN and CDR2 as FVKESK. Trimming stripped 1 base from V and 0 bases from J, with 16 bases between. The CDR3 contains 17 residues.

This clonotype was counted only a few times. The V and J genes are TRBV2 and TRBJ2-5, with 8 bases fitting TRBD2. The assigned J gene may be wrong: the sequence end matches TRBJ2-7 better. CDR1 and CDR2 from the germline V gene are SNHLY and FYNNEI. This CDR3 region has 12 residues. The CDR3 region has the DNA TGTGCCAGCAGACTAGCGGTCTACGAGCAGTACTTC. Translation gives CASRLAVYEQYF.

This sequence joins TRBV20-1 and TRBJ2-1, with TRBD2 identical over 12 bases. CDR3 length: 16 amino acids. V lost 5 bases and J lost 8; bases outside the gene matches: 13. CDR1 and CDR2 from the germline V gene are DFQATT and SNEGSKA (reference sequence). The chain's CDR3 is CSAEPLLAGGGYEQFF. CDR3 DNA sequence: TGCAGTGCTGAACCCCTGCTAGCGGGAGGGGGGTATGAGCAGTTCTTC.

CDR3 DNA sequence: TGCAGTGCCAAAGACACCAAAGCGTACAATGAGCAGTTCTTC. This encodes CSAKDTKAYNEQFF. The rearrangement links TRBV20-1 to TRBJ2-1; D is unclear. CDR1 is DFQATT and CDR2 is SNEGSKA in the germline V gene (reference sequence). Trimming removed 6 bases at V and 4 bases at J, with 16 bases between. This CDR3 comprises 14 residues.

The chain links TRBV12-3 or TRBV12-4 to TRBJ2-5, with D tentatively TRBD1 or TRBD2 (5 bases each). The CDR3 consists of 14 residues. Trimming removed 5 bases from V and 6 bases from J, with 16 bases in between. This CDR3 reads CASSPNRDGQTQYF. The DNA of the CDR3 is TGTGCCAGCAGTCCAAACCGGGACGGACAGACCCAGTACTTC.

This clonotype showed up just a few times. The germline gene is not matched at one end of the junction; a read error may be the cause. V usage is TRBV28 and J usage is TRBJ2-2; 13 bases are a match to TRBD2. Germline CDR1 reads MDHEN; CDR2 reads SYDVKM. The CDR3 runs to 20 residues. The CDR3 DNA reads as TGTGCCAGCAGTGTAACATCCGGGACTAGCGGGAAAGCGAACACCGGGGAGCTGGTTTTT. Translating gives CASSVTSGTSGKANTGELVF.

This clonotype turned up a few times. This sequence joins TRBV6-2 or TRBV6-3 and TRBJ2-5; tentatively, D is TRBD1 or TRBD2 (5 bases each). This CDR3 has 12 amino acids. The V gene's germline CDR1 is MNHEY and CDR2 SVGEGT. The V and J ends lost 10 bases and 4 bases respectively, with 13 bases between them. Here the CDR3 reads CATAGTLETQYF. In DNA, the CDR3 is TGTGCCACCGCAGGGACCCTAGAGACCCAGTACTTC.

CDR3 nucleotides: TGCAGTGCTATCGCCCGAACAGGGGTTTTCGAGCAGTACTTC. It is translated as CSAIARTGVFEQYF. The genes are TRBV20-1 and TRBJ2-5; 7 positions match TRBD1. The assigned J gene may be wrong: the sequence end matches TRBJ2-7 better. Germline loops: CDR1 DFQATT, CDR2 SNEGSKA (reference sequence). The CDR3 loop spans 14 amino acids.

For this clonotype: Given a much more abundant clone one base away, this may be a read error. J is TRBJ2-7 and V is TRBV6-6, with D perhaps given as TRBD1 or TRBD2 (5 bases each). This CDR3 region has 15 residues. The germline gives CDR1 MNHNY, CDR2 SVGAGI (reference sequence). Between the trimmed V and J ends, which lost 1 base and 0 bases, there was a span of 10 bases. The DNA of the CDR3 is TGTGCCAGCAGTTACTTGGGACGGAGCTCCTACGAGCAGTACTTC. Translated, it gives CASSYLGRSSYEQYF.

This rearrangement joins TRBV10-3 to TRBJ1-6; 7 nucleotides align to TRBD1. V lost 4 bases to trimming and J lost 7 bases; unmatched junction nucleotides: 7. The CDR3 is made up of 15 amino acids. Germline CDR1 ENHRY, CDR2 SYGVKD. CDR3 protein: CAISAEGAGNSPLHF. The CDR3 DNA is TGTGCCATCAGTGCCGAGGGGGCCGGGAATTCACCCCTCCACTTT.

This clonotype was counted only a few times. The CDR3 spells CSATRQGWVGETQYF. Here the CDR3 DNA reads TGCAGTGCCACAAGACAGGGGTGGGTTGGGGAGACCCAGTACTTC. The genes are TRBV20-1 and TRBJ2-5, with TRBD1 identical over 8 bases. The CDR3 extends over 15 amino acids. CDR1 DFQATT and CDR2 SNEGSKA come from the germline V gene (reference sequence). Unmatched junction bases numbered 14, after V lost 6 bases and J lost 5 bases.

This chain joins TRBV3-1 and TRBJ2-3; 10 bases are a match to TRBD2. The CDR3 is made up of 16 amino acids. After removal of 7 bases from V and 3 bases from J, the junction contained 10 bases not matched to a gene. Germline V gene lookup returns CDR1 LGHDT and CDR2 YNNKEL (reference sequence). CDR3 sequence: CASKRGRGLATDTQYF. The CDR3, as DNA: TGTGCCAGCAAACGGGGGAGGGGACTAGCGACAGATACGCAGTATTTT.

The chain couples TRBV7-9 to TRBJ1-1; no definite D call. V lost 1 base to trimming and J lost 5 bases, with 8 bases between them. The CDR3 spans 13 residues. Germline lookup yields CDR1 SEHNR and CDR2 FQNEAQ (reference sequence). The CDR3 sequence: CASSLGLATEAFF. The DNA for the CDR3 is TGTGCCAGCAGCTTAGGTCTGGCGACTGAAGCTTTCTTT.

The sample holds a few counts of this clonotype. The V gene is TRBV24-1, the J gene TRBJ2-1; D might be TRBD2 (6 bases). Germline loops: CDR1 KGHDR, CDR2 SFDVKD. This CDR3 has 15 amino acids. The V gene lost 4 bases and the J gene lost 7 bases, with 16 bases spanning the gap. For the CDR3, the DNA is TGTGCCACCAGTGAGCTGACCGGGAGAGGAAATGAGCAGTTCTTC. Amino acid sequence: CATSELTGRGNEQFF.

In its sample, this clonotype was seen many times. This sequence joins TRBV15 and TRBJ1-4; the D is unclear. Per germline, CDR1 LNHNV and CDR2 YYDKDF (reference sequence). Trimming took 1 base from V and 4 from J, leaving 7 bases between them. The CDR3 length is 14 residues. CDR3 nucleotide sequence: TGTGCCACCAGCAGAGCAGATCATAATGAAAAACTGTTTTTT. Its protein product is CATSRADHNEKLFF.

This chain connects TRBV14 to TRBJ2-5; 9 bases line up with TRBD2. CDR1 is SGHDN and CDR2 is FVKESK in the germline V gene. The CDR3 is made up of 17 amino acids. The ends lost 5 bases at V and 3 bases at J; junction bases unmatched: 13. DNA of the CDR3: TGTGCCAGCAGCTTGCCGGGACTAGCATGGAACGAAGAGACCCAGTACTTC. The encoded protein is CASSLPGLAWNEETQYF.

The J gene is TRBJ2-7, the V gene TRBV9; 8 nucleotides align to TRBD2. CDR3 size: 15 residues. The germline V gene encodes CDR1 SGDLS and CDR2 YYNGEE. Germline trimming cut 0 bases from V and 0 bases from J; bases unmatched to any gene: 2. CDR3 sequence (DNA): TGTGCCAGCAGCGTAGGTAGCGGGGCCTCCTACGAGCAGTACTTC. Translating gives CASSVGSGASYEQYF.

V and J are TRBV6-1 and TRBJ1-6; D remains ambiguous. The CDR3 covers 15 residues. Germline values: CDR1 MNHNS, CDR2 SASEGT. V was cut by 1 base and J by 5 bases, with 9 bases left in between. This chain's CDR3 is CASSEDLSNNSPLHF. DNA of the CDR3: TGTGCCAGCAGTGAAGACCTCTCGAATAATTCACCCCTCCACTTT.